The T cell receptor beta chain described here comes from a study of glioma-infiltrating T cells after dendritic cell vaccination. Study overall: The vaccine used monocyte-derived dendritic cells pulsed overnight with autologous tumor lysate. Patients received three intradermal dendritic cell vaccine injections at biweekly intervals. Findings of the study overall: Only a small number of patients had complete blood and tumor samples.

Sequencing used immunoSEQ multiplex PCR; TCRdb keeps in-frame clones, though not all of them. The sample includes some 90,000 clones, 81% seen only once; the top ten take approximately 2%. Indicated time point: after dendritic cell vaccination, including at tumor progression/relapse. Selection required adequate fresh-frozen tumor tissue plus more than two years' survival data. Regarding this clone: Its antigen is unknown.

This specimen was blood, taken after dendritic cell vaccination. This clonotype was sampled from a human donor with glioblastoma.

CDR3 residues: CASSLVRTYYGYTF. For the CDR3, the DNA is TGTGCCAGCAGCTTAGTTAGGACTTACTATGGCTACACCTTC. The chain couples TRBV7-2 to TRBJ1-2; D unclear. CDR1 SGHTA and CDR2 FQGNSA come from the germline V gene. The CDR3 runs 14 residues. Trimming took off 1 base at V and 3 bases at J, with 9 bases between the two ends. The complete variable domain, with remaining parts taken from reference TRBV7-2 and TRBJ1-2, reads GAGVSQSPSNKVTEKGKDVELRCDPISGHTALYWYRQSLGQGLEFLIYFQGNSAPDKSGLPSDRFSAERTGGSVSTLTIQRTQQEDSAVYLCASSLVRTYYGYTFGSGTRLTVV.